This entry lists 26 T cell receptor beta chains sequenced from one sample in a study of T-cell memory formation after mild COVID-19. TCRdb re-analysed the 5' RACE reads in MiXCR, keeping a single row per CDR3 protein. The table has a few hundred thousand distinct CDR3 sequences, more than 15% seen once. Sequencing input: PBMCs or a T cell subset sorted from them (not recorded which). The receptor set was obtained from a man between 18 and 29 years old who had mild COVID-19 (a few samples of this study predate the infection). Cell type and time point are not known.

The chain employs TRBV5-6 and TRBJ1-2, with D unresolved. This CDR3 has 14 amino acids. Germline V gene data show CDR1 as SGHDT and CDR2 as YYEEEE. V was shortened by 2 bases and J by 8 bases, with 16 bases between the two germline ends. Here the CDR3 DNA reads TGTGCCAGCAGCTTCCCGACTAGTCCGCGGGGCTACACCTTC. Amino acid sequence: CASSFPTSPRGYTF. Variable domain in full (rest from reference TRBV5-6 and TRBJ1-2): DAGVTQSPTHLIKTRGQQVTLRCSPKSGHDTVSWYQQALGQGPQFIFQYYEEEERQRGNFPDRFSGHQFPNYSSELNVNALLLGDSALYLCASSFPTSPRGYTFGSGTRLTVV.

The chain has TRBV3-1 and TRBJ1-5; possible D gene TRBD1, 6 bases. Germline V CDR1 and CDR2: LGHDT, YNNKEL (reference sequence). CDR3 length equals 13 residues. The ends were cut back, 5 bases at V and 7 bases at J, with 12 bases in the middle. Here the CDR3 DNA reads TGTGCCAGCAGCGAACAGGGTGGACAGCCCCAGCATTTT. Its protein is CASSEQGGQPQHF.

The chain employs TRBV29-1 and TRBJ1-5; possibly TRBD1 for D (5 bases). V shed 4 bases and J shed 7 bases, with 14 bases lying between them. The CDR3 has 13 amino acids. Germline-derived CDR1 and CDR2 are SQVTM and ANQGSEA. The CDR3 here is CSVAIGTLQPQHF. The CDR3 region has the DNA TGCAGCGTTGCAATAGGGACCCTACAGCCCCAGCATTTT.

The J gene is TRBJ2-3, the V gene TRBV24-1; 8 bases map to TRBD2. The CDR3 runs to 16 residues. With V trimmed by 4 bases and J by 4 bases, 9 bases remained unmatched. Germline V gives CDR1 KGHDR, CDR2 SFDVKD. The CDR3 loop reads CATSDRGSGGPDTQYF. The CDR3 bases are TGTGCCACCAGTGACCGTGGGAGCGGGGGCCCAGATACGCAGTATTTT.

This sequence joins TRBV28 and TRBJ2-2; TRBD1 might be the D (5 bases). This CDR3 is 14 amino acids long. Germline V CDR1 and CDR2: MDHEN, SYDVKM. Trimming took 6 bases from V and 4 from J, leaving 12 bases between them. In nucleotides, the CDR3 is TGTGCCAGCAGCCCGGCAGGGTCCACCGGGGAGCTGTTTTTT. Its translation: CASSPAGSTGELFF.

The chain combines TRBV9 with TRBJ1-1; no reliable D call. The CDR3 length is 13 residues. Germline V CDR1 and CDR2: SGDLS, YYNGEE. Deletions cut 0 bases from V and 1 base from J, with 4 bases between. As DNA, the CDR3 is TGTGCCAGCAGCGTAGGGACGAACACTGAAGCTTTCTTT. Protein product: CASSVGTNTEAFF.

This clonotype was observed a few times. The chain links TRBV5-1 to TRBJ2-2, with TRBD2 as a possible D gene (6 bases). V lost 2 bases, J lost 4 bases, and 9 bases lay in between. Germline-derived CDR1 and CDR2 are SGHRS and YFSETQ. This CDR3 contains 14 residues. For the CDR3, the DNA is TGCGCCAGCAGCTTCTTGCGGGGCACCGGGGAGCTGTTTTTT. As protein: CASSFLRGTGELFF.

The chain's CDR3 is CASGSGASTDTQYF. The CDR3 nucleotides read TGTGCCAGCGGGAGCGGTGCTAGCACAGATACGCAGTATTTT. The V gene is TRBV28, the J gene TRBJ2-3; maybe TRBD2 (5 bases). There are 14 residues in the CDR3. Trimming cost V 8 bases and J 0 bases, with 12 bases left between them. Germline loops: CDR1 MDHEN, CDR2 SYDVKM.

This clonotype was found a few times. The chain employs TRBV12-3 or TRBV12-4 and TRBJ2-1; TRBD1 matches 7 bases. The V segment lost 7 bases and the J segment 7 bases; nucleotides outside the gene matches: 13. This CDR3 comprises 15 residues. CDR3 in DNA: TGTGCCAGCAAGGCAGGGCCAGGGGGAAAAAATGAGCAGTTCTTC. It encodes CASKAGPGGKNEQFF.

The chain is built from TRBV7-2 and TRBJ2-5; D might be TRBD1 (5 bases). Germline V CDR1 and CDR2: SGHTA, FQGNSA. Between the trimmed V and J ends, which lost 5 bases and 7 bases, there was a span of 11 bases. The CDR3 runs to 12 residues. Here the CDR3 DNA reads TGTGCCAGCAGCCGCAGGGTGGGGACCCAGTACTTC. Residues: CASSRRVGTQYF.

This clonotype was counted at least ten times. The rearrangement links TRBV7-3 to TRBJ2-3, with a possible D match to TRBD2 (7 bases). This CDR3 contains 15 residues. CDR1 and CDR2 from the germline V gene are SGHTA and FQGTGA. Between the trimmed V and J ends, which lost 3 bases and 6 bases, there was a span of 16 bases. The CDR3 region is CASSLTDGGADTQYF. For the CDR3, the DNA is TGTGCCAGCAGCTTGACCGATGGGGGGGCGGATACGCAGTATTTT.

This rearrangement joins TRBV28 to TRBJ1-2; no firm D call. Deletions cut 2 bases from V and 4 bases from J, with 11 bases between. Per the germline V gene, CDR1 is MDHEN and CDR2 is SYDVKM. The CDR3 runs 14 residues. This chain's CDR3 is CASSLSDGFYGYTF. CDR3 DNA: TGTGCCAGCAGTTTAAGTGACGGCTTCTATGGCTACACCTTC.

The chain recombines TRBV20-1 with TRBJ2-3; possibly TRBD2 for D (6 bases). Germline-derived CDR1 and CDR2 are DFQATT and SNEGSKA (reference sequence). Between the trimmed V and J ends, which lost 5 bases and 5 bases, there was a span of 14 bases. The CDR3 runs 13 residues. Here the CDR3 reads CSARRGAVDTQYF. In DNA form, the CDR3 reads TGCAGTGCTCGGCGGGGAGCAGTAGATACGCAGTATTTT.

In this sample, this clonotype turned up a few times. The chain couples TRBV4-2 to TRBJ1-4; D gene unclear. The CDR3 covers 15 residues. CDR1 is LGHNA, CDR2 YNFKEQ, per germline. The V and J ends lost 2 bases and 6 bases respectively, with 13 bases between them. The CDR3 nucleotides read TGTGCCAGCAGCCAAATGCCTAATCTAGATGAAAAACTGTTTTTT. Protein: CASSQMPNLDEKLFF.

V usage is TRBV12-3 or TRBV12-4 and J usage is TRBJ1-2; D uncertain. The V gene lost 2 bases and the J gene lost 6 bases, with 10 bases spanning the gap. This CDR3 comprises 13 residues. CDR3 sequence: CASSLFGRDGYTF. The CDR3 nucleotides read TGTGCCAGCAGTTTATTCGGTAGGGATGGCTACACCTTC.

This clonotype was detected only once. This chain uses TRBV6-2 or TRBV6-3 with TRBJ2-1; D uncertain. The CDR3 consists of 14 residues. V lost 0 bases and J lost 8, with 11 bases in between. The germline CDR1 and CDR2 sequences are MNHEY and SVGEGT. The CDR3 DNA follows: TGTGCCAGCAGTTACTCTTCCGTATGGGATGAGCAGTTCTTC. Residues: CASSYSSVWDEQFF.

The rearrangement links TRBV6-5 to TRBJ1-4; possibly TRBD1 for D (5 bases). The V and J ends lost 6 bases and 7 bases respectively, with 12 bases between them. Germline V lookup: CDR1 MNHEY, CDR2 SVGAGI. This CDR3 is 13 amino acids long. CDR3 coding DNA: TGTGCCAGCAGGGGCGGGGGGAGTGAAAAACTGTTTTTT. Protein: CASRGGGSEKLFF.

There are a few counts of this clonotype. This rearrangement joins TRBV12-3 or TRBV12-4 to TRBJ2-1, with D perhaps assigned TRBD1 or TRBD2 (5 bases each). V gave up 5 bases and J gave up 10 bases, with 12 bases separating them. There are 12 residues in the CDR3. The CDR3 region is CASSQKGEEQFF. The CDR3 DNA reads TGTGCCAGCAGTCAAAAAGGGGAGGAGCAGTTCTTC.

The chain is built from TRBV9 and TRBJ1-1, with D hard to call. Looked up from germline, CDR1 is SGDLS and CDR2 is YYNGEE. CDR3 length: 16 residues. Trimming removed 4 bases from V and 4 bases from J, with 20 bases in between. The CDR3 is CASSLEPASVATEAFF. The CDR3, as DNA: TGTGCCAGCAGCCTCGAGCCTGCTTCTGTTGCCACTGAAGCTTTCTTT.

In this sample, this clonotype turned up a few times. The chain combines TRBV14 with TRBJ1-1, with a tentative D call TRBD1 (5 bases). The V end lost 2 bases, the J end lost 5 bases, and 12 bases lay between the germline ends. Per the germline V gene, CDR1 is SGHDN and CDR2 is FVKESK. CDR3 size: 14 residues. CDR3 region: CASSQRGGYTEAFF. The DNA for the CDR3 is TGTGCCAGCAGCCAAAGGGGTGGGTATACTGAAGCTTTCTTT.

This clonotype was seen many times. J is TRBJ2-1 and V is TRBV7-2; D is unresolved. V was pared by 1 base and J by 0 bases, with 10 bases between. Germline CDR1 SGHTA, CDR2 FQGNSA. The CDR3 has 16 amino acids. CDR3 protein: CASSLDASFSYNEQFF. As DNA, the CDR3 is TGTGCCAGCAGCTTAGACGCCTCCTTCTCCTACAATGAGCAGTTCTTC.

This chain connects TRBV4-3 to TRBJ2-3, with 10 bases that match TRBD2. V lost 1 base, J lost 2 bases, and 6 bases stayed unmatched. CDR1 is LGHNA, CDR2 YSLEER, per germline. The CDR3 consists of 17 residues. The DNA for the CDR3 is TGCGCCAGCAGCCAAGCCGCTAGCGGGGGATTCACAGATACGCAGTATTTT. It translates to CASSQAASGGFTDTQYF.

The J gene is TRBJ1-5, the V gene TRBV25-1; 8 nucleotides align to TRBD1. V was pared by 8 bases and J by 6 bases, with 15 bases of the junction left unmatched. The germline CDR1 and CDR2 sequences are MGHDK and SYGVNS. The CDR3 spans 16 residues. CDR3 nucleotides: TGTGCCAGCCCCGGGACAGGAGTTCTCTCGGCTCAGCCCCAGCATTTT. Translation: CASPGTGVLSAQPQHF.

This chain joins TRBV12-3 or TRBV12-4 and TRBJ1-1; D is perhaps TRBD1 (5 bases). V was clipped by 5 bases and J by 4 bases, with 17 bases between them. This CDR3 is 15 amino acids long. CDR3 DNA sequence: TGTGCCAGCAGTCCAATTTTTGGGGGTGCCACTGAAGCTTTCTTT. Its translation: CASSPIFGGATEAFF.

This chain links TRBV6-5 with TRBJ2-3; 12 bases map to TRBD2. Germline assignment: CDR1 MNHEY and CDR2 SVGAGI. Trimming took 0 bases from V and 6 from J; bases not matched to a gene: 4. This CDR3 is built from 16 residues. The CDR3 is CASSYSTSGGGDTQYF. DNA of the CDR3: TGTGCCAGCAGTTACTCGACTAGCGGGGGTGGTGATACGCAGTATTTT.

This clonotype was detected a few times. The genes are TRBV20-1 and TRBJ1-1, with TRBD1 as a possible D gene (5 bases). The ends were cut back, 5 bases at V and 7 bases at J, with 11 bases in the middle. The germline gives CDR1 DFQATT, CDR2 SNEGSKA (reference sequence). The CDR3 totals 11 residues. For the CDR3, the DNA is TGCAGTGCTGGCAGGGAGGTTGAAGCTTTCTTT. The encoded protein is CSAGREVEAFF.